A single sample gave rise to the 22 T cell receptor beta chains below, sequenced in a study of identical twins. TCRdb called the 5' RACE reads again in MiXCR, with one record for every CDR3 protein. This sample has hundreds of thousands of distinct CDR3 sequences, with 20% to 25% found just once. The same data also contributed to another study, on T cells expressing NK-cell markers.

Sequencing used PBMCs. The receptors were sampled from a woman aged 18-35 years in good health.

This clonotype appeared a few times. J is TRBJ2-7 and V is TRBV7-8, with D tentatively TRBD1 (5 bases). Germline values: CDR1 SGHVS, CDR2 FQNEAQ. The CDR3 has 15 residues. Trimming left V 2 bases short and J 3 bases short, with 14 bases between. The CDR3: CASSLRGIKGYEQYF. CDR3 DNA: TGTGCCAGCAGCTTAAGGGGTATTAAGGGCTACGAGCAGTACTTC. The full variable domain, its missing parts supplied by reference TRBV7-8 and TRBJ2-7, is GAGVSQSPRYKVAKRGQDVALRCDPISGHVSLFWYQQALGQGPEFLTYFQNEAQLDKSGLPSDRFFAERPEGSVSTLKIQRTQQEDSAVYLCASSLRGIKGYEQYFGPGTRLTVT.

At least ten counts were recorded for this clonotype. CDR3 loop: CSVGRPNEKLFF. The CDR3 nucleotides read TGCAGCGTTGGTCGGCCTAATGAAAAACTGTTTTTT. This sequence joins TRBV29-1 and TRBJ1-4; no clear D gene. The CDR3 runs to 12 residues. Per the germline V gene, CDR1 is SQVTM and CDR2 is ANQGSEA. Between the trimmed V and J ends, which lost 4 bases and 3 bases, there was a span of 6 bases. Full variable domain (missing parts from reference TRBV29-1 and TRBJ1-4): SAVISQKPSRDICQRGTSLTIQCQVDSQVTMMFWYRQQPGQSLTLIATANQGSEATYESGFVIDKFPISRPNLTFSTLTVSNMSPEDSSIYLCSVGRPNEKLFFGSGTQLSVL.

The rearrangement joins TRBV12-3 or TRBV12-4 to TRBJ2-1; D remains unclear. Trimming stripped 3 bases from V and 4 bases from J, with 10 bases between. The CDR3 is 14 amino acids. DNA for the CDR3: TGTGCCAGCAGTTTTGGTTTATCTTACAATGAGCAGTTCTTC. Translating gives CASSFGLSYNEQFF.

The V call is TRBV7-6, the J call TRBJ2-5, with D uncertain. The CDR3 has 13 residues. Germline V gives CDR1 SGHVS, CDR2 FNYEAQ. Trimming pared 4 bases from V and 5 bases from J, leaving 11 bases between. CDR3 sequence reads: CASSSQWPETQYF. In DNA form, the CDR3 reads TGTGCCAGCAGCTCCCAATGGCCCGAGACCCAGTACTTC.

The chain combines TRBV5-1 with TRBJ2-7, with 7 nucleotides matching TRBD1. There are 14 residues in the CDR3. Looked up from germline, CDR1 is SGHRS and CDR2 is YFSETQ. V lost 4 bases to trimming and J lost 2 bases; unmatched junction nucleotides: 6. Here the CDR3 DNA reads TGCGCCAGCAGCCTCCCGACAGGGACCTACGAGCAGTACTTC. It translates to CASSLPTGTYEQYF.

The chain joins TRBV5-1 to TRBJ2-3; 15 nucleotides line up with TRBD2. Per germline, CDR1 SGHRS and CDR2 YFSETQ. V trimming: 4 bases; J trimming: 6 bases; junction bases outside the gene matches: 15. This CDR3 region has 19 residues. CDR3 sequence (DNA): TGCGCCAGCAGCCACGGACTAGCGGGAGGGCCAGGTCGGGCGGATACGCAGTATTTT. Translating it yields CASSHGLAGGPGRADTQYF.

DNA for the CDR3: TGCAGCGTTGTCGCCCCGGGGAGCTGGGGAGAGCAGTTCTTC. Translating it yields CSVVAPGSWGEQFF. The V call is TRBV29-1, the J call TRBJ2-1; tentatively, D is TRBD2 (5 bases). With 4 bases removed from V and 10 bases from J, the gap between germline ends came to 20 bases. The germline V gene encodes CDR1 SQVTM and CDR2 ANQGSEA. The CDR3 is 14 residues long.

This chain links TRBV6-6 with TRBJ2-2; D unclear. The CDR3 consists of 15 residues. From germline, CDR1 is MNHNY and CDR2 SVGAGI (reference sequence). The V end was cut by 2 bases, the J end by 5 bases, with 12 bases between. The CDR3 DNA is TGTGCCAGCAGTTACCCGGAACGAGGAACCGGGGAGCTGTTTTTT. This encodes CASSYPERGTGELFF.

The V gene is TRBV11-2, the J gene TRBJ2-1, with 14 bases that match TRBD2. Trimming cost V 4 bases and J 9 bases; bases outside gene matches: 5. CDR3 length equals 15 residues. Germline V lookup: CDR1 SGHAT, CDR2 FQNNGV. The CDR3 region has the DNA TGTGCCAGCAGCTCGGGACTAGCGGGAGTGCTTGAGCAGTTCTTC. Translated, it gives CASSSGLAGVLEQFF.

The CDR3 spells CASDLADTGELFF. CDR3 DNA sequence: TGTGCCAGCGACCTAGCCGACACCGGGGAGCTGTTTTTT. This chain joins TRBV13 and TRBJ2-2; D possibly corresponds to TRBD2 (5 bases). V was cut by 8 bases and J by 3 bases, with 10 bases left in between. Per germline, CDR1 PRHDT and CDR2 FYEKMQ (reference sequence). The CDR3 is made up of 13 amino acids.

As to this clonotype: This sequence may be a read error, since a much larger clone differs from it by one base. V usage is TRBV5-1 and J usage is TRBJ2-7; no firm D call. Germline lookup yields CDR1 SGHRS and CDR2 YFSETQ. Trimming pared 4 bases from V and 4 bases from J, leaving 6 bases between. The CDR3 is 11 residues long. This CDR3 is CASSGEYEQYF. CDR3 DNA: TGCGCCAGCAGCGGGGAATACGAGCAGTACTTC.

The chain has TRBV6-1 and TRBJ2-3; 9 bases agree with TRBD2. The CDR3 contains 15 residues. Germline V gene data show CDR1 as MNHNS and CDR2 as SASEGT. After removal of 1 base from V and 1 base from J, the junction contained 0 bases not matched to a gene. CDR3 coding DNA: TGTGCCAGCAGTGAAGTAGCGGGAGGCACAGATACGCAGTATTTT. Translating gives CASSEVAGGTDTQYF.

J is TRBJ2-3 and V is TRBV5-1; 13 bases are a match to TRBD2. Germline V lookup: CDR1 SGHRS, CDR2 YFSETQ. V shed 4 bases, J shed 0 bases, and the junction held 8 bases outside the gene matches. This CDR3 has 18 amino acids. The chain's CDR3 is CASSGGTSGALSTDTQYF. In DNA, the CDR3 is TGCGCCAGCAGCGGGGGGACTAGCGGGGCCCTTAGCACAGATACGCAGTATTTT.

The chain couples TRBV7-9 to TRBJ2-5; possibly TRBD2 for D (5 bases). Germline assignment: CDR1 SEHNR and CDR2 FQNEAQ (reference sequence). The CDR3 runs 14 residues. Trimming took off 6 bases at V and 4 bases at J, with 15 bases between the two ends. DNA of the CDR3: TGTGCCAGCAGTTTACCAGGACTGTCAGAGACCCAGTACTTC. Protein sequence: CASSLPGLSETQYF.

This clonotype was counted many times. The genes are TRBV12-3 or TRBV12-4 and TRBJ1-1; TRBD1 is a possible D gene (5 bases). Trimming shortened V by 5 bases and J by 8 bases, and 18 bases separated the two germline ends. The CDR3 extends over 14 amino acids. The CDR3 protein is CASSIGTLREEAFF. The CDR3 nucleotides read TGTGCCAGCAGTATAGGGACGTTACGGGAAGAAGCTTTCTTT.

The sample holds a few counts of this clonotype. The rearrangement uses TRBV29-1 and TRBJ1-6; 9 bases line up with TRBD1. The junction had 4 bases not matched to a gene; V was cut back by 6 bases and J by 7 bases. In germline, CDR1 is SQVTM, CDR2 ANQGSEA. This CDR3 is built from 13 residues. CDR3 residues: CSVQGQGNSPLHF. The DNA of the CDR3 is TGCAGCGTGCAGGGACAGGGAAATTCACCCCTCCACTTT.

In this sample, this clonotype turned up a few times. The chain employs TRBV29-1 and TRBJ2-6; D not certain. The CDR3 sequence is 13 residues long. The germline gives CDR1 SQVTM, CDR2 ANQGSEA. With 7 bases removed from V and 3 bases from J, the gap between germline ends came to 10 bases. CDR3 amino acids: CSARGRGANVLTF. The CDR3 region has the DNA TGCAGCGCCCGAGGCCGTGGGGCCAACGTCCTGACTTTC.

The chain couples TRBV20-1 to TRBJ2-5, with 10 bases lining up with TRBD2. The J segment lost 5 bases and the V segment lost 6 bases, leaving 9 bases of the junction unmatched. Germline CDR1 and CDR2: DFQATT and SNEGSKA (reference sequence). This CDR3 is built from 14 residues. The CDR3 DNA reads TGCAGTGCCCCCCTAGCGGGAGTTCGGGAGACCCAGTACTTC. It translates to CSAPLAGVRETQYF.

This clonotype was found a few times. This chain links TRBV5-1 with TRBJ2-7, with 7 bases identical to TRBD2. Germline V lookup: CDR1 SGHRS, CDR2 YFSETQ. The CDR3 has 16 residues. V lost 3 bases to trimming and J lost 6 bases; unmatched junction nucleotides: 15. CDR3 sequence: CASSYKYSGTTREQYF. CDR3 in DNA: TGCGCCAGCAGCTATAAATATTCCGGGACTACGCGCGAGCAGTACTTC.

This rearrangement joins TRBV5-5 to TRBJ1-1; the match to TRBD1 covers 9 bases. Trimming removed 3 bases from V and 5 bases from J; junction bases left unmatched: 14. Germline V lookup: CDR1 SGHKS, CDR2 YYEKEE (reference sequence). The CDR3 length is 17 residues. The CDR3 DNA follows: TGTGCCAGCAGCTCGGAGGGGACAGGGTATGCCTCGACTGAAGCTTTCTTT. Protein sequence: CASSSEGTGYASTEAFF. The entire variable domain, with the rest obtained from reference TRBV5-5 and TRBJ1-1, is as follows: DAGVTQSPTHLIKTRGQQVTLRCSPISGHKSVSWYQQVLGQGPQFIFQYYEKEERGRGNFPDRFSARQFPNYSSELNVNALLLGDSALYLCASSSEGTGYASTEAFFGQGTRLTVV.

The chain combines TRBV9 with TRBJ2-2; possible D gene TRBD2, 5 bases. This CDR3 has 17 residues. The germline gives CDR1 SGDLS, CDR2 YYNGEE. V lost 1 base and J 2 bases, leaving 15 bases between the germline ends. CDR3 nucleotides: TGTGCCAGCAGCGTAACGCACGGGCTAGCTAACACCGGGGAGCTGTTTTTT. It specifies CASSVTHGLANTGELFF. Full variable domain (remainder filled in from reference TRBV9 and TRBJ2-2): DSGVTQTPKHLITATGQRVTLRCSPRSGDLSVYWYQQSLDQGLQFLIQYYNGEERAKGNILERFSAQQFPDLHSELNLSSLELGDSALYFCASSVTHGLANTGELFFGEGSRLTVL.

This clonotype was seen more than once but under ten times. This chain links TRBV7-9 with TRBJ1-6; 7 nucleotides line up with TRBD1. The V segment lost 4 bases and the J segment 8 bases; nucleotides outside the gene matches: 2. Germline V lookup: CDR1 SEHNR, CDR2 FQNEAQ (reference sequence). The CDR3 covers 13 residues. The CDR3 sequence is CASSSTGDSPLHF. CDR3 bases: TGTGCCAGCAGCTCAACAGGGGATTCACCCCTCCACTTT.